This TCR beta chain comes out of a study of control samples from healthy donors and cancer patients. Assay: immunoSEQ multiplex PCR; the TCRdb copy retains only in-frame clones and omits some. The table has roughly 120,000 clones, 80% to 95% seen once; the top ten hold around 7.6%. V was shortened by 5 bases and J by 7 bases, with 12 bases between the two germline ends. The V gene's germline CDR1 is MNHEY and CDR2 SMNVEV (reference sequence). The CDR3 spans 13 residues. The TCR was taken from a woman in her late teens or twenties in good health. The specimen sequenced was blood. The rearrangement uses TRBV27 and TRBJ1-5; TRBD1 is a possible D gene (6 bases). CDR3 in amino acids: CASSSVGGQPQHF. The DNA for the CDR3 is TGTGCCAGCAGTAGTGTCGGGGGCCAGCCCCAGCATTTT.